The 29 T cell receptor beta chains in this list originate from one sample, sequenced in a study of T cells in Graves' hyperthyroidism and ophthalmopathy. RNA transcripts gave rise to amplified TCR beta CDR3 regions. First-round RT-PCR with HTBI primers amplified the TCR CDR3 region. TCRdb re-called the multiplex PCR reads with MiXCR, one entry per CDR3 protein. The sample has under 450,000 distinct CDR3 sequences; about 17% are singletons. The material sequenced was blood. The receptor set was obtained from a woman under 40 with Graves' hyperthyroidism that later progressed to Graves' ophthalmopathy.

In its sample, this clonotype was seen a few times. The rearrangement links TRBV4-1 to TRBJ2-7; D may be TRBD1 (6 bases). Trimming took 3 bases from V and 3 from J, leaving 9 bases between them. The CDR3 sequence is 13 residues long. Per the germline V gene, CDR1 is MGHRA and CDR2 is YSYEKL. The CDR3 reads CASSHSRGYEQYF. The CDR3 DNA follows: TGCGCCAGCAGCCATTCCAGGGGCTACGAGCAGTACTTC.

The genes are TRBV7-2 and TRBJ1-6, with 8 bases identical to TRBD1. CDR1 and CDR2 (germline): SGHTA, FQGNSA. The CDR3 contains 17 residues. The trim removed 5 bases at V and 7 bases at J, leaving 13 bases unmatched. The CDR3 region is CASSAPDRGRRNSPLHF. DNA of the CDR3: TGTGCCAGCAGCGCGCCCGACAGGGGAAGGAGAAATTCACCCCTCCACTTT.

The table lists this clonotype with a few counts. V usage is TRBV7-9 and J usage is TRBJ2-7, with D possibly matching TRBD1 (5 bases). V dropped 5 bases and J dropped 3 bases, with 11 bases sitting between them. This CDR3 is built from 13 residues. CDR1 is SEHNR and CDR2 is FQNEAQ in the germline V gene (reference sequence). CDR3 sequence reads: CASSEDSHYEQYF. The CDR3 DNA reads as TGTGCCAGCAGCGAAGACAGTCACTACGAGCAGTACTTC.

A few counts support this clonotype. Germline is not matched at one junction end, which may reflect a read error. V usage is TRBV5-1 and J usage is TRBJ1-4; possible D gene TRBD1, 6 bases. The CDR3 sequence is 14 residues long. Germline CDR1 is SGHRS and CDR2 is YFSETQ. The CDR3 sequence: CAGRKDSTNEKLFF. The CDR3, as DNA: TGCGCCGGCAGAAAGGACAGCACTAATGAAAAACTGTTTTTT.

V is TRBV5-1 and J is TRBJ1-4; D possibly corresponds to TRBD1 (5 bases). The CDR3 totals 16 residues. Germline values: CDR1 SGHRS, CDR2 YFSETQ. V gave up 7 bases and J gave up 10 bases, with 26 bases separating them. The chain's CDR3 is CASSTSHPQGLGKLFF. CDR3 nucleotides: TGCGCCAGCTCCACATCGCACCCCCAGGGCTTAGGAAAACTGTTTTTT.

This clonotype was observed at least ten times. The gene calls are TRBV2 and TRBJ1-2; 8 bases agree with TRBD1. CDR3 length: 18 amino acids. The germline V gene has CDR1 SNHLY and CDR2 FYNNEI. V lost 6 bases, J lost 8 bases, and 23 bases stayed unmatched. CDR3 region: CASSVDRVIPSGVQGYTF. For the CDR3, the DNA is TGTGCCAGCAGCGTGGACAGGGTCATTCCTTCTGGAGTTCAGGGCTACACCTTC.

This clonotype was counted ten times or more. The chain carries TRBV27 and TRBJ1-1; TRBD1 might be the D (5 bases). The CDR3 covers 17 residues. The germline CDR1 and CDR2 sequences are MNHEY and SMNVEV (reference sequence). V lost 11 bases to trimming and J lost 1 base, with 26 bases between them. The CDR3 DNA follows: TGTGCCGGAAAAAGGGGACCCCGAAGGGGTTGGAACACTGAAGCTTTCTTT. Translated, it gives CAGKRGPRRGWNTEAFF.

This clonotype was found a few times. V usage is TRBV29-1 and J usage is TRBJ2-1; D perhaps matches TRBD1 (6 bases). V was shortened by 7 bases and J by 7 bases, with 17 bases between the two germline ends. CDR1 is SQVTM, CDR2 ANQGSEA, per germline. The CDR3 is 13 amino acids. CDR3 sequence: CSANYYRVNEQFF. The DNA of the CDR3 is TGCAGCGCCAATTACTACAGGGTTAATGAGCAGTTCTTC.

The table lists this clonotype with a few counts. The chain employs TRBV28 and TRBJ2-2; 11 bases fit TRBD2. With V trimmed by 3 bases and J by 4 bases, 7 bases remained unmatched. CDR3 length equals 17 residues. Germline V gene data show CDR1 as MDHEN and CDR2 as SYDVKM. CDR3 amino acids: CASSFRLAGGGTGELFF. The CDR3 DNA follows: TGTGCCAGCAGTTTTCGGCTAGCGGGAGGAGGCACCGGGGAGCTGTTTTTT.

The V gene is TRBV4-1, the J gene TRBJ2-1; D gene ambiguous. V dropped 2 bases and J dropped 7 bases, with 18 bases sitting between them. This CDR3 has 16 amino acids. Germline lookup yields CDR1 MGHRA and CDR2 YSYEKL. The CDR3 sequence is CASSQPARRAKNEQFF. The CDR3, as DNA: TGCGCCAGCAGCCAACCAGCCCGCCGGGCCAAAAATGAGCAGTTCTTC.

This clonotype appeared a few times. The chain has TRBV15 and TRBJ2-7; tentatively, D is TRBD1 (5 bases). V was cut by 0 bases and J by 0 bases, with 15 bases left in between. This CDR3 is 17 amino acids long. Germline CDR1 is LNHNV and CDR2 is YYDKDF (reference sequence). CDR3 in amino acids: CATSRDWKGYNSYEQYF. CDR3 sequence (DNA): TGTGCCACCAGCAGAGATTGGAAGGGGTATAACTCCTACGAGCAGTACTTC. The complete variable domain, with remaining parts taken from reference TRBV15 and TRBJ2-7, reads DAMVIQNPRYQVTQFGKPVTLSCSQTLNHNVMYWYQQKSSQAPKLLFHYYDKDFNNEADTPDNFQSRRPNTSFCFLDIRSPGLGDTAMYLCATSRDWKGYNSYEQYFGPGTRLTVT.

The sample holds a few counts of this clonotype. This chain joins TRBV19 and TRBJ2-5, with D perhaps TRBD1 (6 bases). This CDR3 is built from 15 residues. V shed 4 bases and J shed 1 base, with 13 bases lying between them. Germline values: CDR1 LNHDA, CDR2 SQIVND (reference sequence). CDR3 in DNA: TGTGCCAGTAGTACAAAACAGGGCTTCCAAGAGACCCAGTACTTC. Protein: CASSTKQGFQETQYF.

At least ten counts were recorded for this clonotype. The genes are TRBV2 and TRBJ2-2, with TRBD1 identical over 9 bases. This CDR3 region has 15 residues. J was trimmed by 5 bases and V by 3 bases; bases with no gene match: 4. CDR1 SNHLY and CDR2 FYNNEI come from the germline V gene. Written as DNA, the CDR3 is TGTGCCAGCAGTGAGGGACAGGGAAATACCGGGGAGCTGTTTTTT. Its protein is CASSEGQGNTGELFF.

The sample holds a few counts of this clonotype. The rearrangement links TRBV15 to TRBJ1-2; D gene ambiguous. Trimming took 0 bases from V and 4 from J, leaving 12 bases between them. The germline CDR1 and CDR2 sequences are LNHNV and YYDKDF (reference sequence). The CDR3 spans 15 residues. The CDR3 is CATSRDRSALYGYTF. As DNA, the CDR3 is TGTGCCACCAGCAGAGATAGGAGCGCCCTCTATGGCTACACCTTC.

In its sample, this clonotype was seen many times. The chain employs TRBV7-9 and TRBJ1-1; D gene ambiguous. The germline gives CDR1 SEHNR, CDR2 FQNEAQ (reference sequence). CDR3 length: 11 amino acids. Between the trimmed V and J ends, which lost 4 bases and 3 bases, there was a span of 3 bases. CDR3 nucleotides: TGTGCCAGCAGCTCGGACACTGAAGCTTTCTTT. This gives the protein CASSSDTEAFF.

The chain has TRBV6-1 and TRBJ2-3; 8 bases match TRBD2. The CDR3 covers 15 residues. The V and J ends lost 2 bases and 0 bases, in that order; junction bases with no gene match: 1. Germline lookup yields CDR1 MNHNS and CDR2 SASEGT. The CDR3 nucleotides are TGTGCCAGCAGTGAACGGGAGGGGAGCACAGATACGCAGTATTTT. Protein sequence: CASSEREGSTDTQYF.

This clonotype occurred many times. The rearrangement links TRBV28 to TRBJ2-7; D remains ambiguous. V lost 5 bases and J 7 bases, leaving 12 bases between the germline ends. The CDR3 extends over 12 amino acids. Looked up from germline, CDR1 is MDHEN and CDR2 is SYDVKM. The CDR3 loop reads CASSPRSREQYF. The CDR3 DNA follows: TGTGCCAGCAGTCCCCGTAGCCGAGAGCAGTACTTC.

The V gene is TRBV20-1, the J gene TRBJ2-3, with 11 nucleotides matching TRBD2. The germline V gene encodes CDR1 DFQATT and CDR2 SNEGSKA (reference sequence). V shed 6 bases and J 2 bases; nucleotides not matched to a gene: 7. The CDR3 has 15 amino acids. The CDR3 reads CSARGTSGLTDTQYF. The CDR3 DNA reads as TGCAGTGCCCGCGGGACTAGCGGACTCACAGATACGCAGTATTTT.

In this sample, this clonotype turned up many times. V gene TRBV30 combines with J gene TRBJ1-3; D uncertain. Trimming shortened V by 2 bases and J by 1 base, and 9 bases separated the two germline ends. Germline V gives CDR1 GTSNPN, CDR2 SVGIG (reference sequence). The length of the CDR3 is 14 residues. The CDR3 DNA reads TGTGCCTGGAGTAAAGGCTTATCTGGAAACACCATATATTTT. Protein product: CAWSKGLSGNTIYF.

In its sample, this clonotype was seen a few times. The chain combines TRBV6-2 or TRBV6-3 with TRBJ1-2; no clear D gene. The V gene's germline CDR1 is MNHEY and CDR2 SVGEGT. V lost 2 bases and J lost 3, with 13 bases in between. The CDR3 runs to 15 residues. Written as DNA, the CDR3 is TGTGCCAGCAGTTACGGGAAGCGGGAAGACTATGGCTACACCTTC. This codes for CASSYGKREDYGYTF.

There are many counts of this clonotype. The chain combines TRBV6-2 or TRBV6-3 with TRBJ2-7; unclear D gene. CDR3 size: 16 residues. Germline values: CDR1 MNHEY, CDR2 SVGEGT. V shed 6 bases and J shed 7 bases, with 25 bases lying between them. The CDR3 sequence is CASSYPTQPAWDEQYF. CDR3 nucleotide sequence: TGTGCCAGCAGCTATCCCACCCAACCGGCGTGGGATGAGCAGTACTTC.

In this sample, this clonotype turned up many times. V usage is TRBV5-1 and J usage is TRBJ2-7, with a possible D match to TRBD1 (5 bases). This CDR3 is 14 amino acids long. The germline V gene encodes CDR1 SGHRS and CDR2 YFSETQ. V shed 3 bases and J shed 4 bases, with 14 bases lying between them. CDR3 loop: CASSSRQGPYEQYF. In nucleotides, the CDR3 is TGCGCCAGCAGCTCACGGCAGGGTCCTTACGAGCAGTACTTC.

This clonotype was counted at least ten times. The chain combines TRBV5-1 with TRBJ2-3; 10 bases map to TRBD2. Germline assignment: CDR1 SGHRS and CDR2 YFSETQ. CDR3 size: 18 residues. After removal of 0 bases from V and 1 base from J, the junction contained 8 bases not matched to a gene. The CDR3 region has the DNA TGCGCCAGCAGCTTGGCCCCCCAGCGGGGGGGAGGCACAGATACGCAGTATTTT. Translated: CASSLAPQRGGGTDTQYF. The complete variable domain, with remaining parts taken from reference TRBV5-1 and TRBJ2-3, reads KAGVTQTPRYLIKTRGQQVTLSCSPISGHRSVSWYQQTPGQGLQFLFEYFSETQRNKGNFPGRFSGRQFSNSRSEMNVSTLELGDSALYLCASSLAPQRGGGTDTQYFGPGTRLTVL.

In its sample, this clonotype was seen many times. V and J are TRBV18 and TRBJ2-1; possible D gene TRBD2, 5 bases. Trimming cost V 0 bases and J 2 bases, with 14 bases left between them. This CDR3 comprises 17 residues. Looked up from germline, CDR1 is KGHSH and CDR2 is LQKENI. DNA for the CDR3: TGTGCCAGCTCACCACCGGTCGTTAGCGCGCCCTACAATGAGCAGTTCTTC. It specifies CASSPPVVSAPYNEQFF.

This clonotype has a count of ten or more. The gene calls are TRBV27 and TRBJ2-1; TRBD2 aligns across 10 bases. The CDR3 spans 16 residues. The V gene's germline CDR1 is MNHEY and CDR2 SMNVEV (reference sequence). V was pared by 4 bases and J by 5 bases, with 8 bases of the junction left unmatched. CDR3 in DNA: TGTGCCAGCAGTTCCTTAGCGGGGGGACCCAACAATGAGCAGTTCTTC. This gives the protein CASSSLAGGPNNEQFF.

This clonotype appeared many times. The V call is TRBV2, the J call TRBJ1-1; D ambiguous. The CDR3 runs to 14 residues. The V gene's germline CDR1 is SNHLY and CDR2 FYNNEI. V lost 3 bases, J lost 8 bases, and 16 bases lay in between. CDR3 sequence reads: CASSDTLRPKEAFF. For the CDR3, the DNA is TGTGCCAGCAGTGACACACTTCGCCCGAAAGAAGCTTTCTTT.

In its sample, this clonotype was seen many times. CDR3 region: CASSPTTGMNTEAFF. CDR3 nucleotides: TGTGCCAGCTCCCCCACGACAGGGATGAACACTGAAGCTTTCTTT. The chain employs TRBV18 and TRBJ1-1, with 7 bases fitting TRBD1. Germline V gene lookup returns CDR1 KGHSH and CDR2 LQKENI. CDR3 length equals 15 residues. V was clipped by 6 bases and J by 0 bases; unmatched bases: 7.

This clonotype has a count of ten or more. The chain combines TRBV10-1 with TRBJ2-3, with 15 bases fitting TRBD2. Germline V CDR1 and CDR2: WNHNN, SYGVQD (reference sequence). V was pared by 6 bases and J by 0 bases, with 13 bases of the junction left unmatched. CDR3 length equals 20 residues. The CDR3 DNA follows: TGCGCCAGCAGACAACCGGGACTAGCGGGAGGCGATACGAGCACAGATACGCAGTATTTT. Encoded protein: CASRQPGLAGGDTSTDTQYF.

In this sample, this clonotype turned up many times. The rearrangement joins TRBV19 to TRBJ1-2; 7 bases match TRBD1. The CDR3 loop spans 13 amino acids. V gave up 9 bases and J gave up 4 bases; unmatched junction bases: 8. Germline V gives CDR1 LNHDA, CDR2 SQIVND (reference sequence). The CDR3 loop is CASTDRVGYGYTF. The CDR3 region has the DNA TGTGCCAGCACCGACAGGGTGGGCTATGGCTACACCTTC.